Presented here are 21 T cell receptor beta chains from one specimen sequenced in a study of regulatory T cells in long-lasting Graves disease. Time point here: newly diagnosed GD, antithyroid drugs for less than 3 months. Construction of the TCR library relied on RNA isolated from PBMCs. In building TCR beta libraries, iRepertoire HTBI primers were used together with Arm-PCR of CDR3 regions. TCRdb used MiXCR to reprocess the multiplex PCR reads, holding one entry per CDR3 protein. The repertoire holds 450,000 to 650,000 distinct CDR3 sequences, with about 15% as singletons. The sample also formed part of further work on T cells in Graves' hyperthyroidism and ophthalmopathy.

The sample here was peripheral blood mononuclear cells (PBMCs), taken at new diagnosis, from a patient treated with antithyroid drugs. These receptors came from a woman aged 35 to 59 with Graves disease.

In its sample, this clonotype was seen many times. The chain employs TRBV28 and TRBJ2-1; TRBD2 matches at 9 bases. The CDR3 loop spans 13 amino acids. Germline CDR1 and CDR2: MDHEN and SYDVKM. The trim removed 5 bases at V and 9 bases at J, leaving 5 bases unmatched. CDR3 sequence (DNA): TGTGCCAGCAGTATAGCGGGGGCCACTGAGCAGTTCTTC. Its protein is CASSIAGATEQFF.

This clonotype appeared many times. V gene TRBV2 combines with J gene TRBJ1-1; 7 bases are shared with TRBD1. The CDR3 covers 13 residues. From germline, CDR1 is SNHLY and CDR2 FYNNEI. V shed 6 bases and J 8 bases; nucleotides not matched to a gene: 9. CDR3 sequence: CASSKTGVREAFF. DNA for the CDR3: TGTGCCAGCAGCAAAACAGGGGTTCGGGAAGCTTTCTTT.

This clonotype was detected once. The rearrangement links TRBV2 to TRBJ2-3; 16 bases line up with TRBD2. The CDR3 spans 17 residues. CDR1 and CDR2 (germline): SNHLY, FYNNEI. J was trimmed by 2 bases and V by 6 bases; bases with no gene match: 5. Written as DNA, the CDR3 is TGTGCCAGCAGCCGAGGGACTAGCGGGGGGGCCACAGATACGCAGTATTTT. It codes for CASSRGTSGGATDTQYF. The full variable domain, with the rest looked up from reference TRBV2 and TRBJ2-3, is EPEVTQTPSHQVTQMGQEVILRCVPISNHLYFYWYRQILGQKVEFLVSFYNNEISEKSEIFDDQFSVERPDGSNFTLKIRSTKLEDSAMYFCASSRGTSGGATDTQYFGPGTRLTVL.

The chain employs TRBV10-3 and TRBJ1-2; TRBD1 is a possible D gene (5 bases). CDR3 length: 12 amino acids. Trimming cost V 11 bases and J 10 bases, with 20 bases left between them. Germline lookup yields CDR1 ENHRY and CDR2 SYGVKD. CDR3 DNA: TGTGCCGCAACGGACACCCCTATTGACTACACCTTC. Translated: CAATDTPIDYTF.

This clonotype was found a few times. The chain joins TRBV2 to TRBJ1-4; TRBD1 might be the D (5 bases). Germline V gene lookup returns CDR1 SNHLY and CDR2 FYNNEI. V lost 6 bases to trimming and J lost 4 bases, with 9 bases between them. The CDR3 loop spans 13 amino acids. In nucleotides, the CDR3 is TGTGCCAGCAGACAGGCAATTAATGAAAAACTGTTTTTT. The encoded protein is CASRQAINEKLFF. The whole variable domain, filled in from reference TRBV2 and TRBJ1-4, reads EPEVTQTPSHQVTQMGQEVILRCVPISNHLYFYWYRQILGQKVEFLVSFYNNEISEKSEIFDDQFSVERPDGSNFTLKIRSTKLEDSAMYFCASRQAINEKLFFGSGTQLSVL.

This clonotype appeared many times. The gene calls are TRBV28 and TRBJ2-3, with TRBD1 identical over 7 bases. The CDR3 contains 16 residues. Trimming removed 5 bases from V and 5 bases from J; junction bases left unmatched: 13. CDR1 MDHEN and CDR2 SYDVKM come from the germline V gene. Written as DNA, the CDR3 is TGTGCCAGCAGTCGGGACAGATCCAGGGTAGGAGATACGCAGTATTTT. This sequence encodes CASSRDRSRVGDTQYF.

This clonotype was picked up many times. The chain combines TRBV3-1 with TRBJ2-7; D remains unclear. V lost 0 bases, J lost 4 bases, and 10 bases lay in between. Germline loops: CDR1 LGHDT, CDR2 YNNKEL (reference sequence). There are 14 residues in the CDR3. The CDR3 reads CASSQDLSGYEQYF. CDR3 in DNA: TGTGCCAGCAGCCAAGATCTTTCGGGTTACGAGCAGTACTTC.

This clonotype was picked up many times. The J gene is TRBJ2-7, the V gene TRBV10-3, with a weak D call TRBD2 (5 bases). Germline CDR1 and CDR2: ENHRY and SYGVKD. The CDR3 totals 17 residues. The V end was cut by 2 bases, the J end by 1 base, with 18 bases between. CDR3 amino acids: CAISEIRLGSPSYEQYF. DNA of the CDR3: TGTGCCATCAGTGAGATCCGTTTAGGGAGCCCTTCCTACGAGCAGTACTTC.

The chain employs TRBV18 and TRBJ1-5; D is unclear. V shed 6 bases and J shed 4 bases, with 16 bases lying between them. The germline V gene has CDR1 KGHSH and CDR2 LQKENI. The CDR3 covers 15 residues. CDR3 nucleotide sequence: TGTGCCAGCTCCCCCCCGATGGACTCAAATCAGCCCCAGCATTTT. It yields the protein CASSPPMDSNQPQHF.

This clonotype has a handful of counts. The chain uses TRBV6-5 and TRBJ2-1, with D maybe TRBD1 (6 bases). CDR1 is MNHEY, CDR2 SVGAGI, per germline. Trimming took off 3 bases at V and 10 bases at J, with 7 bases between the two ends. CDR3 length: 11 amino acids. The CDR3, as DNA: TGTGCCAGCAGTTATCAGGGGGAGCAGTTCTTC. Translation: CASSYQGEQFF.

This clonotype was observed at least ten times. The V and J genes are TRBV28 and TRBJ1-4; weak D call: TRBD1 (5 bases). The germline gives CDR1 MDHEN, CDR2 SYDVKM. The CDR3 extends over 14 amino acids. The V gene lost 7 bases and the J gene lost 7 bases, with 16 bases spanning the gap. CDR3 loop: CASTTLQGGEKLFF. The DNA of the CDR3 is TGTGCCAGCACCACCCTGCAGGGAGGTGAAAAACTGTTTTTT.

There are many counts of this clonotype. V and J are TRBV7-9 and TRBJ2-7; TRBD1 or TRBD2 may be the D gene (5 bases each). V was trimmed by 6 bases and J by 6 bases, leaving 9 bases between them. The CDR3 consists of 11 residues. Germline loops: CDR1 SEHNR, CDR2 FQNEAQ (reference sequence). In DNA, the CDR3 is TGTGCCAGCAGTTTGGGGACCGAGCAGTACTTC. This gives the protein CASSLGTEQYF.

The chain carries TRBV6-1 and TRBJ2-5, with TRBD2 matching 7 bases. The CDR3 is made up of 15 amino acids. The germline V gene has CDR1 MNHNS and CDR2 SASEGT. With 7 bases clipped from V and 5 bases from J, the junction kept 13 bases outside the gene matches. The CDR3 DNA reads TGTGCCAGCACCCTCGTCCCGGGGGGTCTCGAGACCCAGTACTTC. Protein product: CASTLVPGGLETQYF.

The V call is TRBV29-1, the J call TRBJ2-7; 9 positions match TRBD1. CDR1 is SQVTM and CDR2 is ANQGSEA in the germline V gene. CDR3 length equals 10 residues. Here the CDR3 reads CRDRGNEQYF. CDR3 sequence (DNA): TGCAGGGACAGGGGTAACGAGCAGTACTTC.

At least ten counts were recorded for this clonotype. The V and J genes are TRBV12-3 or TRBV12-4 and TRBJ1-1; D may be TRBD1 (6 bases). This CDR3 is built from 14 residues. V was pared by 6 bases and J by 3 bases, with 14 bases between. The CDR3 here is CASSAHGGDTEAFF. CDR3 nucleotides: TGTGCCAGCAGCGCGCACGGGGGCGACACTGAAGCTTTCTTT.

Comments on this clonotype: A read error may produce the germline difference seen at one junction end. This sequence joins TRBV6-5 and TRBJ1-5, with D tentatively TRBD1 (5 bases). Germline loops: CDR1 MNHEY, CDR2 SVGAGI. There are 11 residues in the CDR3. CDR3: CASSSGGSPRF. CDR3 in DNA: TGTGCCAGCAGTTCGGGGGGGTCACCACGTTTT.

In this sample, this clonotype turned up a few times. V usage is TRBV6-5 and J usage is TRBJ1-5; D call uncertain. This CDR3 comprises 16 residues. Trimming took 0 bases from V and 3 from J, leaving 12 bases between them. Germline V gives CDR1 MNHEY, CDR2 SVGAGI. The CDR3 sequence: CASSYSSGVNNQPQHF. The CDR3 bases are TGTGCCAGCAGTTACTCGTCCGGGGTTAACAATCAGCCCCAGCATTTT.

This clonotype was counted many times. V is TRBV20-1 and J is TRBJ2-3; perhaps D is TRBD1 or TRBD2 (7 bases each). CDR3 length: 14 amino acids. Germline V gene lookup returns CDR1 DFQATT and CDR2 SNEGSKA (reference sequence). V lost 8 bases, J lost 6 bases, and 21 bases lay in between. The CDR3 reads CSQQGGPSEDTQYF. The CDR3 DNA reads TGCAGTCAGCAGGGGGGGCCAAGTGAGGATACGCAGTATTTT.

The chain couples TRBV7-9 to TRBJ1-5; 9 bases agree with TRBD1. The V and J ends lost 5 bases and 7 bases, in that order; junction bases with no gene match: 9. The CDR3 has 15 residues. Germline-derived CDR1 and CDR2 are SEHNR and FQNEAQ (reference sequence). CDR3 in amino acids: CASSPGTGTNQPQHF. The CDR3 DNA follows: TGTGCCAGCAGCCCCGGGACAGGGACGAACCAGCCCCAGCATTTT.

This rearrangement joins TRBV20-1 to TRBJ2-1; tentative D call: TRBD1 (6 bases). The CDR3 length is 14 residues. Germline V gene lookup returns CDR1 DFQATT and CDR2 SNEGSKA (reference sequence). Deletions cut 6 bases from V and 12 bases from J, with 24 bases between. The CDR3 loop reads CSANRDNEAVGQFF. The CDR3 bases are TGCAGTGCCAACCGGGACAACGAAGCTGTAGGGCAGTTCTTC.

This clonotype was observed many times. This chain connects TRBV19 to TRBJ1-1; weak D call: TRBD1 (6 bases). Trimming left V 5 bases short and J 0 bases short, with 13 bases between. The CDR3 loop spans 15 amino acids. From germline, CDR1 is LNHDA and CDR2 SQIVND (reference sequence). CDR3 bases: TGTGCCAGTAGTGATATCGGACAGCTGAACACTGAAGCTTTCTTT. This gives the protein CASSDIGQLNTEAFF.